Sequencing of this TCR beta chain was carried out in a study of beta chain features in type 1 diabetes. General study points: There was a moderate but significant shortening of TCRB CDR3s in all four CD4+ subsets of Type 1 diabetes patients. Compared to healthy donors, patients appeared to have naive, central memory and Treg TCRB repertoires that were more alike. There was no resolution here of whether HLA type influences TCRB rearrangement. There were fewer insertions and more deletions at the VDJ junctions of type 1 diabetes patients.

The investigators reverse transcribed all of the isolated RNA, so they sequenced expressed TCRB transcripts. The repertoire was sequenced with immunoSEQ multiplex PCR; TCRdb's copy has only in-frame clones and lacks some. This table has hundreds of thousands of clones, 15% appearing once. This CDR3 contains 11 residues. Germline assignment: CDR1 SGHTA and CDR2 FQGTGA. The V end lost 2 bases, the J end lost 8 bases, and 4 bases lay between the germline ends. This clone was observed a few times. The antigen remains unidentified. The rearrangement links TRBV7-3 to TRBJ2-1; no reliable D call. Sequencing was performed on naive CD4+ T cells from blood. This clonotype was obtained from a man between 18 and 35 years old in good health. The DNA of the CDR3 is TGTGCCAGCAGCTTAGCCTATGAGCAGTTCTTC. It translates to CASSLAYEQFF. Combining the CDR3 with reference TRBV7-3 and TRBJ2-1 gives the whole variable domain GAGVSQTPSNKVTEKGKYVELRCDPISGHTALYWYRQSLGQGPEFLIYFQGTGAADDSGLPNDRFFAVRPEGSVSTLKIQRTERGDSAVYLCASSLAYEQFFGPGTRLTVL.